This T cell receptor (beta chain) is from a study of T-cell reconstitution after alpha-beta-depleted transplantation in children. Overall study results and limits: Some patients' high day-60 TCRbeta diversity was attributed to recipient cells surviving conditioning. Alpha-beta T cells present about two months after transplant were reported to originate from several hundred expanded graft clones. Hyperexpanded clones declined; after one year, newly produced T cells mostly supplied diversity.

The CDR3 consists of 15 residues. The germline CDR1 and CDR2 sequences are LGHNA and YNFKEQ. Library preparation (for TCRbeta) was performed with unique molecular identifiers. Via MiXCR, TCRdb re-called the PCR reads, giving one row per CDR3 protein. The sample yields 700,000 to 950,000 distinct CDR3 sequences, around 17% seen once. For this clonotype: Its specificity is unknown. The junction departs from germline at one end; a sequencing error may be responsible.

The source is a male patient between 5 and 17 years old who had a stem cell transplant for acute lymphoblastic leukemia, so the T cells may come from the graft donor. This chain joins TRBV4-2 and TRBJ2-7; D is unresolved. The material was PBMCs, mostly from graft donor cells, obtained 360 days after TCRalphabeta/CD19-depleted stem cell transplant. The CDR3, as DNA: TGTGCCAGCAGCCAAGGATTATTGAGCTCCTACGAGCGGTACTTC. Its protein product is CASSQGLLSSYERYF.